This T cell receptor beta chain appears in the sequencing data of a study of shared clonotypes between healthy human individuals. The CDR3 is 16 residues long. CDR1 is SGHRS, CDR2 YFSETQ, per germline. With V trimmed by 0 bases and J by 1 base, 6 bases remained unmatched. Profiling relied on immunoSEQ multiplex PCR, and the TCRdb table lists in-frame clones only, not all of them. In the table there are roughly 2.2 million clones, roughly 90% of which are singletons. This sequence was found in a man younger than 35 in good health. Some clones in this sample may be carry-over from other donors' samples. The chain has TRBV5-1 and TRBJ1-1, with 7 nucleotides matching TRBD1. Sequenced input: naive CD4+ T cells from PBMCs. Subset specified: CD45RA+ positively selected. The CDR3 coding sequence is TGCGCCAGCAGCTTGGAGTTGGCAGGGGGGAACACTGAAGCTTTCTTT. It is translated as CASSLELAGGNTEAFF.